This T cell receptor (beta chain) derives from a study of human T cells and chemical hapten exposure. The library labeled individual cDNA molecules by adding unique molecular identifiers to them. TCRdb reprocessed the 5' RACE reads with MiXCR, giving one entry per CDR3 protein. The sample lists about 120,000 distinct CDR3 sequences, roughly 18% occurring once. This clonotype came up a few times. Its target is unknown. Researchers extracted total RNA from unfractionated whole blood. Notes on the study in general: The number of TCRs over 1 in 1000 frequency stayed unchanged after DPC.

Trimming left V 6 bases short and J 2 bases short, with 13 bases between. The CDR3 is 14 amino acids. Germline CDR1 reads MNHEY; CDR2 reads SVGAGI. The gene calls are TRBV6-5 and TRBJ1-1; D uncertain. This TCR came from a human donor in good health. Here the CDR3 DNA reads TGTGCCAGCAGCGGGGTGGGATACAACACTGAAGCTTTCTTT. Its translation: CASSGVGYNTEAFF.